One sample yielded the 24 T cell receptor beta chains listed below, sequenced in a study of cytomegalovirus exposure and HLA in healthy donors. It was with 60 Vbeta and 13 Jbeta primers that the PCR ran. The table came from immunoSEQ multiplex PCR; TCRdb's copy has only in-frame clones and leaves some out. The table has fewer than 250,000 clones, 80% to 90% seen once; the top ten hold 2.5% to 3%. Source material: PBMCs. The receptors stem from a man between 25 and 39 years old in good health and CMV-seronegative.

The CDR3 spells CASSDLTSGNTIYF. The CDR3 region has the DNA TGTGCCAGCAGCGACTTAACCTCTGGAAACACCATATATTTT. The rearrangement uses TRBV9 and TRBJ1-3; D is ambiguous. The germline CDR1 and CDR2 sequences are SGDLS and YYNGEE. This CDR3 contains 14 residues. V was shortened by 3 bases and J by 0 bases, with 7 bases between the two germline ends.

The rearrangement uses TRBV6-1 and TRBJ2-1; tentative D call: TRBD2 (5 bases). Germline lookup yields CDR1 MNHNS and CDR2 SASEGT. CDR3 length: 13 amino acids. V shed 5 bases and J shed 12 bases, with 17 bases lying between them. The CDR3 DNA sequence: TGTGCCAGCAGTCCAGGACTCCTTAATAGGCAGTTCTTC. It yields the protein CASSPGLLNRQFF.

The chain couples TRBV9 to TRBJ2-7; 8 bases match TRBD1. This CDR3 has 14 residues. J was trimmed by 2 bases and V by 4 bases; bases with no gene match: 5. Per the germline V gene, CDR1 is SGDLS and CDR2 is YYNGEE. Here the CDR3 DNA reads TGTGCCAGCAGCAAGCCGGACAGGGCCTACGAGCAGTACTTC. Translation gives CASSKPDRAYEQYF.

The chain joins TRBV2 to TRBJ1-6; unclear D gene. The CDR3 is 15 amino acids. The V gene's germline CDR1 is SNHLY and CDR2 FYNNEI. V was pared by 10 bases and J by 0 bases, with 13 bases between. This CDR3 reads CATRTPSSYNSPLHF. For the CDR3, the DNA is TGTGCCACCAGGACTCCAAGCTCCTATAATTCACCCCTCCACTTT.

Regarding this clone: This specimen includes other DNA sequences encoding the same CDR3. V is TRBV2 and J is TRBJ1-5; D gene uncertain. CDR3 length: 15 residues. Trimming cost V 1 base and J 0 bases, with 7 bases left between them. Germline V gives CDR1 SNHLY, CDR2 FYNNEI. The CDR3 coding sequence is TGTGCCAGCAGTGAAGGTCAGGTTAGCAATCAGCCCCAGCATTTT. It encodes CASSEGQVSNQPQHF.

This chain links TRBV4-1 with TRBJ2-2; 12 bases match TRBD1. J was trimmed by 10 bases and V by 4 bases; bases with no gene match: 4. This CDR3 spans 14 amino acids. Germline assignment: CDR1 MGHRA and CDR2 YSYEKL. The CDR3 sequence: CASSRGQGAEELFF. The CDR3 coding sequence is TGCGCCAGCAGCCGGGGACAGGGGGCCGAGGAGCTGTTTTTT.

The CDR3, as DNA: TGTGCCAGCAGTTTATTATCCTACGAGCAGTACTTC. Residues: CASSLLSYEQYF. The chain carries TRBV27 and TRBJ2-7; D is uncertain. Trimming took off 1 base at V and 1 base at J, with 2 bases between the two ends. Germline CDR1 and CDR2: MNHEY and SMNVEV (reference sequence). This CDR3 has 12 residues.

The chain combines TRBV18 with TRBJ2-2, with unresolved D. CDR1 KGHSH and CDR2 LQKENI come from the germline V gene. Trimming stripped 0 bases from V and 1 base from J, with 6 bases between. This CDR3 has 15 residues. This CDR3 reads CASSPPEWNTGELFF. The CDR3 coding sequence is TGTGCCAGCTCACCACCGGAGTGGAACACCGGGGAGCTGTTTTTT.

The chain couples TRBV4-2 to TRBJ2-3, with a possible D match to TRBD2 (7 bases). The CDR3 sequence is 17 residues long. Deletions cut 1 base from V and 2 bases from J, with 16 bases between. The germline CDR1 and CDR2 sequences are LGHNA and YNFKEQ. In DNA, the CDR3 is TGTGCCAGCAGCCAAGGGGGGGCTAGCGGCTACACAGATACGCAGTATTTT. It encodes CASSQGGASGYTDTQYF.

CDR3 in DNA: TGTGCCAGCAGCCAGGGACTAGCGGGGCCGGGGACCCAGTACTTC. Translated: CASSQGLAGPGTQYF. The chain has TRBV11-3 and TRBJ2-5; 13 bases align to TRBD2. Germline CDR1 SGHNT, CDR2 YENEEA. CDR3 length equals 15 residues. J was trimmed by 7 bases and V by 5 bases; bases with no gene match: 7.

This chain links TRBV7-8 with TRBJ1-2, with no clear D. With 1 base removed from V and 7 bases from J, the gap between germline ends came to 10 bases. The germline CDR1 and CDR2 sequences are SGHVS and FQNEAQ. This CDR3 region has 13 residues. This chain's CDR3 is CASSLESQAGYTF. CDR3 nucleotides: TGTGCCAGCAGCTTAGAGTCGCAAGCTGGCTACACCTTC. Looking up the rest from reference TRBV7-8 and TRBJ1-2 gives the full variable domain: GAGVSQSPRYKVAKRGQDVALRCDPISGHVSLFWYQQALGQGPEFLTYFQNEAQLDKSGLPSDRFFAERPEGSVSTLKIQRTQQEDSAVYLCASSLESQAGYTFGSGTRLTVV.

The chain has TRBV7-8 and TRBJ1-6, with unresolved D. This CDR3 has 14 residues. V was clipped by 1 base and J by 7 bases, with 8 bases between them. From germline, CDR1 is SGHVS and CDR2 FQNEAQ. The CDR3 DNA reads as TGTGCCAGCAGCTTAGATCGCGCGAATTCACCCCTCCACTTT. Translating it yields CASSLDRANSPLHF.

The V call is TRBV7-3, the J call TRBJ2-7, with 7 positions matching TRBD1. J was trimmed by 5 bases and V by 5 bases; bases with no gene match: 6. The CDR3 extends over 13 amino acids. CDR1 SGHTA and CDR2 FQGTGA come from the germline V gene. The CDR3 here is CASSPRGGHEQYF. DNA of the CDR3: TGTGCCAGCAGCCCCAGAGGGGGCCACGAGCAGTACTTC.

The CDR3 is CASSPYRRAGYTF. For the CDR3, the DNA is TGTGCCAGCAGTCCCTACCGGAGGGCTGGCTACACCTTC. The chain is built from TRBV28 and TRBJ1-2, with D unclear. The CDR3 extends over 13 amino acids. V was cut by 5 bases and J by 7 bases, with 14 bases left in between. CDR1 and CDR2 from the germline V gene are MDHEN and SYDVKM.

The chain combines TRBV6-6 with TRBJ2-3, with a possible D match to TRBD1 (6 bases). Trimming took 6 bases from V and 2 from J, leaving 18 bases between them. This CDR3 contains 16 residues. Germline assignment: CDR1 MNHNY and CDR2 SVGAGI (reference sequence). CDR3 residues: CASSTRVQGSTDTQYF. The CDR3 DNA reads TGTGCCAGCAGCACCAGGGTTCAGGGGTCCACAGATACGCAGTATTTT.

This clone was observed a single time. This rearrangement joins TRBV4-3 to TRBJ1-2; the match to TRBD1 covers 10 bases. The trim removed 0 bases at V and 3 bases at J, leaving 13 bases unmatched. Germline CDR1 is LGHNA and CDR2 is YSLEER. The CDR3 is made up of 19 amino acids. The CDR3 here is CASSQDARPGTGVDYGYTF. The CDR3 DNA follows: TGCGCCAGCAGCCAAGATGCCCGCCCCGGGACAGGGGTGGACTATGGCTACACCTTC.

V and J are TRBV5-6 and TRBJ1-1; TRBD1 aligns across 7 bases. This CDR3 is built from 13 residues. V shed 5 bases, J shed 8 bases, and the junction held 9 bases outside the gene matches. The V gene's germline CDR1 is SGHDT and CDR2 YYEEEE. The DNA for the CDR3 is TGTGCCAGCAGTTATCGACAGGGAAAGGAAGCTTTCTTT. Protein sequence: CASSYRQGKEAFF.

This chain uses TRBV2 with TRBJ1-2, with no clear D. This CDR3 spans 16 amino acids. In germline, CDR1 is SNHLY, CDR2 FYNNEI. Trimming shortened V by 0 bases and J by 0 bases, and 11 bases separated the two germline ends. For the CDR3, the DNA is TGTGCCAGCAGTGAAGCGCTTCGGAGGTCTAACTATGGCTACACCTTC. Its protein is CASSEALRRSNYGYTF.

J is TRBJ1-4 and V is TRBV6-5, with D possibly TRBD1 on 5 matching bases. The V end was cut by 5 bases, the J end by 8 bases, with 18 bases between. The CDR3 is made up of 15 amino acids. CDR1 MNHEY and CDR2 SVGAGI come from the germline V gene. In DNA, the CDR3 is TGTGCCAGCAGTCCCGGACCGACCCGGGGGGAAAAACTGTTTTTT. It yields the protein CASSPGPTRGEKLFF.

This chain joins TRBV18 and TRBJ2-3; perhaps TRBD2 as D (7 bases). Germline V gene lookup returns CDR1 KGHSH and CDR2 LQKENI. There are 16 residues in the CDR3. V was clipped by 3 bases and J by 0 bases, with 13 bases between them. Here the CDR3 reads CASSPTGGASTDTQYF. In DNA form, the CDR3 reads TGTGCCAGCTCACCGACTGGGGGGGCGAGCACAGATACGCAGTATTTT.

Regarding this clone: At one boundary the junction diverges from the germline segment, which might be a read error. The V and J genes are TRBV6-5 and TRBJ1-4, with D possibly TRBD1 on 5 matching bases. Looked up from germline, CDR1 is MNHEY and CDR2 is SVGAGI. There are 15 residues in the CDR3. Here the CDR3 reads CASSSLGATNENLFF. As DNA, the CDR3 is TGTGCCAGCAGTAGCCTAGGGGCAACTAATGAAAACCTGTTTTTT.

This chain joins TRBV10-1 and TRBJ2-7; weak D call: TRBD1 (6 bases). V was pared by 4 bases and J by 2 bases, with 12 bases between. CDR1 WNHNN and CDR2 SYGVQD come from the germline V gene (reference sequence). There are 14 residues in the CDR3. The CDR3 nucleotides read TGCGCCAGCAGTGTAAGGACAGTGACCTACGAGCAGTACTTC. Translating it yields CASSVRTVTYEQYF.

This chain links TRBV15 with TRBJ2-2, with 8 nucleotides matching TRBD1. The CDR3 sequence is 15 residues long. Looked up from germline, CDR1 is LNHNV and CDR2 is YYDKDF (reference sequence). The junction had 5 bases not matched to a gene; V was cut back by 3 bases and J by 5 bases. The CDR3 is CATSRGTGITGELFF. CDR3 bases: TGTGCCACCAGCAGGGGGACAGGTATTACCGGGGAGCTGTTTTTT.

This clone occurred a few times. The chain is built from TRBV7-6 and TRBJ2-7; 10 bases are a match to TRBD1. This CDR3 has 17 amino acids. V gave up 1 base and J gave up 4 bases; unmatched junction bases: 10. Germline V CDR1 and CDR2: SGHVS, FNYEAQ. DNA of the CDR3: TGTGCCAGCAGCTTAGTGTGGGGGGGACAGGGGAGGTACGAGCAGTACTTC. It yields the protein CASSLVWGGQGRYEQYF.